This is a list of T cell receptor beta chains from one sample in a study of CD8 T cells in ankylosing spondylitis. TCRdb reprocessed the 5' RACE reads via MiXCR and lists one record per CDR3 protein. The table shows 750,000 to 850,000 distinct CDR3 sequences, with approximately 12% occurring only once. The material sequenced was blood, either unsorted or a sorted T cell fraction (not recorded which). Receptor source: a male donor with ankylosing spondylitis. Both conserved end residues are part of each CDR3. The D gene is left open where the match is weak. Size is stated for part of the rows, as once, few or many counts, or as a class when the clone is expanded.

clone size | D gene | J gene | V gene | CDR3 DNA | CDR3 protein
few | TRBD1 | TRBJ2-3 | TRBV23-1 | TGCGCCATCCACAGGGGACCGGATACGCAGTATTTT | CAIHRGPDTQYF
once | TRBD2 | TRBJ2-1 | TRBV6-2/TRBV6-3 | TGTGCCAGCAGAAGGACTAGCGGGGGCAAGAAGTTCTTC | CASRRTSGGKKFF
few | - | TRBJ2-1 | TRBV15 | TGTGCCACCAGCAGAACGCCGGGGGCAAGCAATGAGCAGTTCTTC | CATSRTPGASNEQFF
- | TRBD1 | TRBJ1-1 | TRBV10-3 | TGTGCCATCAGTGAAATAGGGGGCCACGGAGGAACTGAAGCTTTCTTT | CAISEIGGHGGTEAFF
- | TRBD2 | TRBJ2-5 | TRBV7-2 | TGTGCCAGCAGCTTCGGACTAGCCGGGGAGACCCAGTACTTC | CASSFGLAGETQYF
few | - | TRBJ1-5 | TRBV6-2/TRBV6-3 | TGTGCCAGCAGTTACTCCCAGGGCTATCAGCCCCAGCATTTT | CASSYSQGYQPQHF
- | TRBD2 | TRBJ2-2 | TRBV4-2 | TGTGCCAGCAGCCAAGGGAGGACTAGCGGGCCCCAGGGGGAGCTGTTTTTT | CASSQGRTSGPQGELFF
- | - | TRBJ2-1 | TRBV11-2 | TGTGCCAGCAGCTTAACGGCGGGGCAGTACAATGAGCAGTTCTTC | CASSLTAGQYNEQFF
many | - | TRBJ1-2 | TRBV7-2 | TGTGCCAGCAGCCTGATTTCTATGAACTATGGCTACACCTTC | CASSLISMNYGYTF
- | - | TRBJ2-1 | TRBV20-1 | TGCAGTGTGTTCAGGCCACACGTATTTAATGAGCAGTTCTTC | CSVFRPHVFNEQFF
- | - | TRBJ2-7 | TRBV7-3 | TGTGCCAGCAGCTTACGGTCTGGCACCGCGCAGTACTTC | CASSLRSGTAQYF
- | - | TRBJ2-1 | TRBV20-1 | TGCAGTGCTATTGGGGCAGTAAAATACAATGAGCAGTTCTTC | CSAIGAVKYNEQFF
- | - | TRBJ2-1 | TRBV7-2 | TGTGCCAGCAGCTTCGACGGGGCCTCCTACAATGAGCAGTTCTTC | CASSFDGASYNEQFF
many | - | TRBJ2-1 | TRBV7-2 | TGTGCCATCTCACCTGGGAGCTCCTACAATGAGCAGTTCTTC | CAISPGSSYNEQFF
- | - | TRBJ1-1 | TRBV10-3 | TGTGCCGGCGGTGGGGGTCGGACTGAAGCTTTCTTT | CAGGGGRTEAFF
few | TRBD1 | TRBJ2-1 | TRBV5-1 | TGCGCCAGCAGCCACACAGGGGACCCCGTTAGCAATGAGCAGTTCTTC | CASSHTGDPVSNEQFF
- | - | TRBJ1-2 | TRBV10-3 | TGTGCCATCAGCGAAACCCGGGACGCCTATGGCTACACCTTC | CAISETRDAYGYTF
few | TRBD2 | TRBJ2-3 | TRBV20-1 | TGCAGTGTTCCGACTAGCGGGGGATCAGATACGCAGTATTTT | CSVPTSGGSDTQYF
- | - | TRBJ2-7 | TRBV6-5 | TGTGCCAGCAGTTACTCGACCGGGACTCCCAACGAGCAGTACTTC | CASSYSTGTPNEQYF
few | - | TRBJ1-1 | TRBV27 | TGTGCCAGCCCTAGAGTGAGGGATTCGAAGAACACTGAAGCTTTCTTT | CASPRVRDSKNTEAFF
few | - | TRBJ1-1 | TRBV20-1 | TGCAGTGTTAAACAGGGGAACACTGAAGCTTTCTTT | CSVKQGNTEAFF
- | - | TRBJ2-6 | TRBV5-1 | TGCGCCAGCAGAATCCAAGTCTCTGGGGCCAACGTCCTGACTTTC | CASRIQVSGANVLTF
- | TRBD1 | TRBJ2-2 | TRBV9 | TGTGCCAGCAGCAAGACAGGGGCAAACACCGGGGAGCTGTTTTTT | CASSKTGANTGELFF
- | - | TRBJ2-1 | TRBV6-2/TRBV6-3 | TGTGCCAGCGGCCTCACTAGGCAGGGCGAGCAGTTCTTC | CASGLTRQGEQFF
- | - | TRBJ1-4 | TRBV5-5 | TGTGCCAGCAGCTTTGGGGTGAGGGAAAAACTGTTTTTT | CASSFGVREKLFF
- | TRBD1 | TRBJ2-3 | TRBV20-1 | TGCAGTGCCCTAAGGACAGGGGGGTTAGATACGCAGTATTTT | CSALRTGGLDTQYF
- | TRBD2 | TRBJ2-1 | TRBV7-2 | TGTGCCAGCAGCTTAAGACTAGCGGGCAATGAGCAGTTCTTC | CASSLRLAGNEQFF
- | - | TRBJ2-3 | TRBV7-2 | TGTGCCAGCAGCTTAGGGCGCGGGTTGAGCACAGATACGCAGTATTTT | CASSLGRGLSTDTQYF
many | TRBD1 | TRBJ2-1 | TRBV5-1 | TGCGCCAGCAGTTTTGGGACAGGGGGGAACAATGAGCAGTTCTTC | CASSFGTGGNNEQFF
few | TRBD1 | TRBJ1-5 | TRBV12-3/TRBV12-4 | TGTGCCAGCGGGGGACAGCGGAATCAGCCCCAGCATTTT | CASGGQRNQPQHF
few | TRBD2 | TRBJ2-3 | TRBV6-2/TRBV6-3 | TGTGCCAGCAGTTACACGGGACTAGCGGGAGCAAACACAGATACGCAGTATTTT | CASSYTGLAGANTDTQYF
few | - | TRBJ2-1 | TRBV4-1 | TGCGCCAGCAGCCAGCCCGTCACTGGGCGCAATGAGCAGTTCTTC | CASSQPVTGRNEQFF
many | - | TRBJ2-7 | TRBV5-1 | TGCGCCAGCAGCTTGAGACTAGAAAACTACGAGCAGTACTTC | CASSLRLENYEQYF
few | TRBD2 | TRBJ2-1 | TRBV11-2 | TGTGCCAGCAGCCCTTACCCTAGCGGGAGTTTTTCAAGCTCCTACAATGAGCAGTTCTTC | CASSPYPSGSFSSSYNEQFF
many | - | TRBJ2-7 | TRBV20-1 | TGCAGTGCGTCGGCTGACTACGAGCAGTACTTC | CSASADYEQYF
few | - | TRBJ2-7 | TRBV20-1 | TGCAGCTGGTGGGCTAGTGGGATCTACGAGCAGTACTTC | CSWWASGIYEQYF
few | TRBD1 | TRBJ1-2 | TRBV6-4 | TGTGCCAGCAGTGATCGAGCCTTAACAGGGGGAGATGGCTACACCTTC | CASSDRALTGGDGYTF
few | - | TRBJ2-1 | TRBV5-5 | TGTGCCAGCAGCCCGGGACTCCGCAGCTCCTACAATGAGCAGTTCTTC | CASSPGLRSSYNEQFF
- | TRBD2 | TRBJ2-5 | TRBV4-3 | TGCGCCAGCAGCCAAGATCGGCTTACTAGCGGGTTACAAGAGACCCAGTACTTC | CASSQDRLTSGLQETQYF
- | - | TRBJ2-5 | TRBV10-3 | TGTGCCATCAGACCCACCGGGAGTCAAGAGACCCAGTACTTC | CAIRPTGSQETQYF
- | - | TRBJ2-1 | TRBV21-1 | TGTGCCAGCCTAGGGGTCCGCTCCTACAATGAGCAGTTCTTC | CASLGVRSYNEQFF
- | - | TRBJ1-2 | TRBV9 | TGTGCCAGCAGCTACGAAGGGGGAAGCTACACCTTC | CASSYEGGSYTF
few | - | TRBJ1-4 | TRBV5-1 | TGCGCCAGCAGCCTGGGAGAACGGGGTGAAAAACTGTTTTTT | CASSLGERGEKLFF
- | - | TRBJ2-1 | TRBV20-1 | TGCAGTGCAGACGGCGGACTAAATCGTAAGCAGTTCTTC | CSADGGLNRKQFF
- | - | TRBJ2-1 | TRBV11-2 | TGTGCCAGCAGCTTGTCTGAGTACTCCTACAATGAGCAGTTCTTC | CASSLSEYSYNEQFF
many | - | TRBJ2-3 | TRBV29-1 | TGCAGCGTTCGGACAGTAGTGCACACAGATACGCAGTATTTT | CSVRTVVHTDTQYF
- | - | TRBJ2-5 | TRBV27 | TGTGCCAGCAGTTTTGGGGGAACGAGGGAGACCCAGTACTTC | CASSFGGTRETQYF
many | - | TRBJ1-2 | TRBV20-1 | TGCAGTGCCCCCGGCAGGGTAAACTATGGCTACACCTTC | CSAPGRVNYGYTF
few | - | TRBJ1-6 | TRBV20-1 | TGCAGTGCTAGACCCGGAGAGGGCTCCTATAATTCACCCCTCCACTTT | CSARPGEGSYNSPLHF
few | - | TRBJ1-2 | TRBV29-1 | TGCAGCGTCTTCAGGTCCGCTAGTGACGGCTACACCTTC | CSVFRSASDGYTF
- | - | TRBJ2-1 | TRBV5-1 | TGCGCCAGCAGCTTGGCCGGGCGGGACTTATACAATGAGCAGTTCTTC | CASSLAGRDLYNEQFF